This TCR beta chain came from a study of blood T cell repertoires in COVID-19. About the research overall: The United States, Italy and Spain supplied acute and convalescent COVID-19 samples.

Original data processing: By means of reference gene primer amplification, nucleated cell counts were estimated. The data were produced by immunoSEQ multiplex PCR, yet TCRdb's version contains in-frame clones alone and is incomplete. Clonal size and the V and J genes are those of that table, whereas D and trimming came from the DNA. Among about 91,000 clones listed, around nine tenths were seen once. V was clipped by 3 bases and J by 5 bases, with 11 bases between them. Germline V lookup: CDR1 DFQATT, CDR2 SNEGSKA (reference sequence). The CDR3 spans 13 residues. The chain employs TRBV20-1 and TRBJ2-1; D remains unclear. The receptor comes from a woman of 80 years or more with active COVID-19. Sequenced material: peripheral blood. The CDR3 here is CSASQAWDNEQFF. The DNA of the CDR3 is TGCAGTGCTAGTCAAGCGTGGGACAATGAGCAGTTCTTC.